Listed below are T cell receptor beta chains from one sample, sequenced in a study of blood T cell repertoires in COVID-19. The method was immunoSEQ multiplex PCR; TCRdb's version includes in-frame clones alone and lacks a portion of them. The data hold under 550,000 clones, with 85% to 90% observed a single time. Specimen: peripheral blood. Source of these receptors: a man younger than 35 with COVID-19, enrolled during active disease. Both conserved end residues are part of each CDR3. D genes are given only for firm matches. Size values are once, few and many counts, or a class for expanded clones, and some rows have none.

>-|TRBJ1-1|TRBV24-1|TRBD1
TGTGCCACCAGTGGGCCCCTATTTACAGGGGACACTGAAGCTTTCTTT
CATSGPLFTGDTEAFF
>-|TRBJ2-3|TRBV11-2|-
TGTGCCAGCAGCTTAGAGGGTAGCGGCACAGATACGCAGTATTTT
CASSLEGSGTDTQYF
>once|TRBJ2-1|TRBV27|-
TGTGCCATCAATCTAGCGTCCGACAATGAGCAGTTCTTC
CAINLASDNEQFF
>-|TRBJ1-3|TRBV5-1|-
TGCGCCAGCAGCTTGTCCCTAAGCTCTGGAAACACCATATATTTT
CASSLSLSSGNTIYF
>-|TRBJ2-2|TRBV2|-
TGTGCCAGTGGCCGGGACTCCGTTAGGGAGCTGTTTTTT
CASGRDSVRELFF
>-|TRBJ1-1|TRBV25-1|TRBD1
TGTGCCAGCAGTGAACTGCGAGGACAGGGACATAACACTGAAGCTTTCTTT
CASSELRGQGHNTEAFF
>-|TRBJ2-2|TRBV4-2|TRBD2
TGTGCCAGCAGCCAGGGACTAGCGGGAGGGCCGACCGGGGAGCTGTTTTTT
CASSQGLAGGPTGELFF
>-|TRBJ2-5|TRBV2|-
TGTGCCAGCAGTGAACTCCGGGGTCAAGAGACCCAGTACTTC
CASSELRGQETQYF
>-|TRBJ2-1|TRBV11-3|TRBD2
TGTGCCAGCAGCTTGATAGCGGGAGGTTCCTATCAGCAGTTCTTC
CASSLIAGGSYQQFF
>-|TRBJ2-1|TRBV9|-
TGTGCCAGCAGCATCTCGGCGGGACAGTACAATGAGCAGTTCTTC
CASSISAGQYNEQFF
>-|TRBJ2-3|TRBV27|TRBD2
TGTGCCAGCAGTCCGGGACTAGCGGGCACAGATACGCAGTATTTT
CASSPGLAGTDTQYF
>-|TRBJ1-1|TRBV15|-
TGTGCCACCAGCAGAGTCGGCATATTCGGAAGGGGGATCACTGAAGCTTTCTTT
CATSRVGIFGRGITEAFF
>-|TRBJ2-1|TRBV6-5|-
TGTGCCAGCGGGTCAGGGAACTCCTACAATGAGCAGTTCTTC
CASGSGNSYNEQFF
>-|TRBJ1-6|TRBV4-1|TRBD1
TGCGCCAGCAGCCCCGACAGGGGAGGATCACCCCTCCACTTT
CASSPDRGGSPLHF
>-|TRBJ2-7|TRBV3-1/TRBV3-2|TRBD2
TGTGCCAGCAGCCCTAGCGGGAGGGAAATCTCCGAGCAGTACTTC
CASSPSGREISEQYF
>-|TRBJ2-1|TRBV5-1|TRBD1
TGCGCCAGCAGCACTCGGCCGGGACAGGGGGGAAATGAGCAGTTCTTC
CASSTRPGQGGNEQFF
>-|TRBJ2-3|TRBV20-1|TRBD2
TGCAGTGCTAGTAATTTAGCCGGGACTAGTGGCACAGATACGCAGTATTTT
CSASNLAGTSGTDTQYF
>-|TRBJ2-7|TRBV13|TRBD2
TGTGCCAGCAGCTTTACTAGCGGGAGGGCCCACGAGCAGTACTTC
CASSFTSGRAHEQYF
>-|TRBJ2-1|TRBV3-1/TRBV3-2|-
TGTGCCAGCAGCCAGTCAGGGCAGGGGTTTTACAATGAGCAGTTCTTC
CASSQSGQGFYNEQFF
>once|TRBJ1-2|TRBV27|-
TGTGCCAGCAGTTTTTCGGGCTATGGCTACACCTTC
CASSFSGYGYTF
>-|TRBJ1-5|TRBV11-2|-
TGTGCCAGCAGCTTACAAACCAACAGGGTCCAACATTTT
CASSLQTNRVQHF
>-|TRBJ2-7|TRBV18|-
TGTGCCAGCTCACCACCACGGGTCGGCACCTACGAGCAGTACTTC
CASSPPRVGTYEQYF
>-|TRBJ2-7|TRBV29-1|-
TGCAGCGTCCTGAAGGGGGGGGAGCAGTACTTC
CSVLKGGEQYF
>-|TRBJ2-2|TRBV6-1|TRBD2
TGTGCCAGCAGTGAGGGAGCGGGGGGCCCAGGGACCGGGGAGCTGTTTTTT
CASSEGAGGPGTGELFF
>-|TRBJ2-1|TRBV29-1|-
TGCAGCGGGGCAGTTAACAATGAGCAGTTCTTC
CSGAVNNEQFF
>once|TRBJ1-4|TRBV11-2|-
TGTGCCAGCAGCTTAGCCCGACGGACTCGAACTAATGAAAAACTGTTTTTT
CASSLARRTRTNEKLFF
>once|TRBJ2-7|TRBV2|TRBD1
TGTGCCAGCAGTTCGGGACAGGGAATTCTGGCCGAGCAGTACTTC
CASSSGQGILAEQYF
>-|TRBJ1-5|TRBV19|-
TGTGCCTCCGAGAGGCAGAGGGGGACCCAGCATTTT
CASERQRGTQHF
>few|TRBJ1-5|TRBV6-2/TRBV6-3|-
TGTGCCAGCAGTTACAGGGAAGGGGTCGCTCAGCCCCAGCATTTT
CASSYREGVAQPQHF
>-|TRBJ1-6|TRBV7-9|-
TGTGCCAGCAGCTTCGATAATTCACCCCTCCACTTT
CASSFDNSPLHF
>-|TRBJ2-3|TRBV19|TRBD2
TGTGCCAGTAGCTCCCGTGGGGGGGATAGAGATACGCAGTATTTT
CASSSRGGDRDTQYF